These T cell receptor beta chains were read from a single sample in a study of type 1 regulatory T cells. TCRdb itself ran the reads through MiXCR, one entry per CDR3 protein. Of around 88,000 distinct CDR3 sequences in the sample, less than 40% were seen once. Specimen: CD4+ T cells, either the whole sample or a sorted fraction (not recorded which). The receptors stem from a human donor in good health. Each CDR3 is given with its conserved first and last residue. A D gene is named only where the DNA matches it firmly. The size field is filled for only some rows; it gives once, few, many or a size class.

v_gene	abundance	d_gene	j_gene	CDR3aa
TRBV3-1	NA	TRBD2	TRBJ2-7	CASSQLSRIAGVAYEQYF
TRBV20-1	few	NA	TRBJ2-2	CSARGGTGKEELFF
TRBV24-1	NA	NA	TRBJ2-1	CATSDFDYRSSYNEQFF
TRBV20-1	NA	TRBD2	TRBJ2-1	CSARVPSGRLIDEQFF
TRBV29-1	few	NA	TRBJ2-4	CSVVGHDRGLSLNSAKNIQYF
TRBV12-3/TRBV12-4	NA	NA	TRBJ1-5	CASSLDGSRGPPQHF
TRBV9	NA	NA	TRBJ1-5	CASSPGWDGSSGVYSNQPQHF
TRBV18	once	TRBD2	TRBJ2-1	CASSQTSGDNEQFF
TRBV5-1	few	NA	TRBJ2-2	CASSPRQNTGELFF
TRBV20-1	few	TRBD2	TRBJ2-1	CSGRAGTSAHNEQFF
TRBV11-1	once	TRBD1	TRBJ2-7	CASSQDRAYEQYF
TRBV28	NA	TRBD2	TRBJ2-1	CASSESGGPNNEQFF
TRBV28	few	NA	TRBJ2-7	CASRTAGLGSYEQYF
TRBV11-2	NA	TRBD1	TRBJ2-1	CASSEQGAVQFF
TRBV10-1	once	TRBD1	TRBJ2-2	CASSQGFNTGELFF
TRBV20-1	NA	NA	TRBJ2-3	CSARDIRGSTDTQYF
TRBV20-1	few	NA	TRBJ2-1	CSARHSSSYNEQFF
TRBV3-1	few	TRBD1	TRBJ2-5	CASSQVWGRGRQETQYF
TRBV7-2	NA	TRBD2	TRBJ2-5	CASSPLIGGGGQETQYF
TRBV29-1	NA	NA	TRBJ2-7	CSVASGMEQYF
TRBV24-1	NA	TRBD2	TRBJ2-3	CATSSTSGSDTQYF
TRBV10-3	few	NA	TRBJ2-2	CAIKTGTNTGELFF
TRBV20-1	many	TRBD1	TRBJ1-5	CSARVDRGQPQHF
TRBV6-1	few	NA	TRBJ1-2	CASSVDSIANYGYTF
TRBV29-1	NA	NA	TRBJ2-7	CSVEDGAHEQYF
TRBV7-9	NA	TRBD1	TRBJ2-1	CASSGDRSSYNEQFF
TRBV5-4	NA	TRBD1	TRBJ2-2	CASSPGQSYTGELFF
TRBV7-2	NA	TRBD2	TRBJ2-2	CASSFSGSANTGELFF
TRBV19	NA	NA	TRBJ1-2	CASSTNSPDGYTF
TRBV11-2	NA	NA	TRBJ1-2	CASSLVGVGYGYTF
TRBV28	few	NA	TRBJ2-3	CASSFGSGRGWTDTQYF
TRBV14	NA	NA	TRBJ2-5	CASSRGTQETQYF
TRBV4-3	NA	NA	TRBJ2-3	CASSQDFAGTSRTDTQYF
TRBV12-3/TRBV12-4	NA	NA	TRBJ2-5	CASSGQLETQYF
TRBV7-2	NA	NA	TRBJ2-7	CASSPTSREQYF
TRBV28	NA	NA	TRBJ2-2	CASSVGATGELFF
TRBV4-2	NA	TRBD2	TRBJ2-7	CASSVSGTSGSTGYEQYF
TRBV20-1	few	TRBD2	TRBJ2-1	CSARDRLAGIDEQFF
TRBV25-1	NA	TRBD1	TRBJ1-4	CASRTDRPSEKLFF
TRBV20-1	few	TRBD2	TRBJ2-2	CSVSRSSGVTGELFF
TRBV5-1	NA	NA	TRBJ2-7	CASSLGASSDEQYF
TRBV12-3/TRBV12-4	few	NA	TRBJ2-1	CASNNTSREQFF
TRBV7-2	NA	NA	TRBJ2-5	CASSIVKETIQETQYF
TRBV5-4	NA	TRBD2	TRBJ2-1	CASGFFGGRGNNEQFF
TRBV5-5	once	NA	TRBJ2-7	CASSPRTFYEQYF
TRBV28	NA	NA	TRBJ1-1	CASSNQGGVTEAFF